This entry describes one T cell receptor (beta chain). The use of a sample-barcoded 5' primer and a J-beta primer mix characterized a second PCR of roughly 6 to 11 cycles. MiXCR, applied by TCRdb to the 5' RACE reads, yields one record per CDR3 protein. The data contain about 680,000 distinct CDR3 sequences, around 49% of them seen just once; the ten biggest clones take up roughly 30%. This specimen belongs to a study of blood T cells in healthy people across ages. V dropped 3 bases and J dropped 1 base, with 12 bases sitting between them. The CDR3 runs 15 residues. The V and J genes are TRBV12-3 or TRBV12-4 and TRBJ1-1; tentatively, D is TRBD1 (6 bases). The sequenced sample was blood. This receptor was identified in an older woman in good health. For the CDR3, the DNA is TGTGCCAGCAGTTTCGCGGGACACTCGAACACTGAAGCTTTCTTT. Translating gives CASSFAGHSNTEAFF.